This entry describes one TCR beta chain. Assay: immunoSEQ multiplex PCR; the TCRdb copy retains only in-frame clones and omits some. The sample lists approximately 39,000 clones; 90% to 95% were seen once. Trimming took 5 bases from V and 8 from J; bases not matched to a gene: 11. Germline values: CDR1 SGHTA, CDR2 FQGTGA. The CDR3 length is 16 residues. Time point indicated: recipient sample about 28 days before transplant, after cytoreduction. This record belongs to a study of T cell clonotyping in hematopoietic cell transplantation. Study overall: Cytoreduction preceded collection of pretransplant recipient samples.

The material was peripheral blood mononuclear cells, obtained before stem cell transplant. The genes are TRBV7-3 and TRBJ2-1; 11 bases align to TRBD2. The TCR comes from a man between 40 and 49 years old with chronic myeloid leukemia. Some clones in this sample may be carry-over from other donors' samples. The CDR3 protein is CASSRETSGDVDEQFF. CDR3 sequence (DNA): TGTGCCAGCAGCCGAGAGACTAGCGGGGACGTGGATGAGCAGTTCTTC.